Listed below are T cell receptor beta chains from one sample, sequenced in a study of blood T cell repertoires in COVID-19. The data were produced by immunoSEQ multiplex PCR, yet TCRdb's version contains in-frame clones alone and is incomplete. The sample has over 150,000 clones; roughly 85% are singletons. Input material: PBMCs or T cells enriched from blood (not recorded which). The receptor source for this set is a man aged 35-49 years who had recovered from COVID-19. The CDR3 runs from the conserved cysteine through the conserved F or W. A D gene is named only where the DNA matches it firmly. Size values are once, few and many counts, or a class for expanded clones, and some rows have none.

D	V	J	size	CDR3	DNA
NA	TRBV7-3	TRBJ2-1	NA	CATSAGPYNEQFF	TGTGCCACCTCCGCGGGACCCTACAATGAGCAGTTCTTC
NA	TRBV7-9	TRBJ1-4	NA	CASSLPTKTLNEKLFF	TGTGCCAGCAGCTTACCTACTAAAACCCTTAATGAAAAACTGTTTTTT
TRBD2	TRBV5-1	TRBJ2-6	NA	CASSLAVLAGEYSGANVLTF	TGCGCCAGCAGCTTGGCCGTTCTAGCGGGGGAATACTCTGGGGCCAACGTCCTGACTTTC
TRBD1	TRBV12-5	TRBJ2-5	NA	CASGVGTGRETQYF	TGTGCTAGTGGTGTCGGGACAGGGAGAGAGACCCAGTACTTC
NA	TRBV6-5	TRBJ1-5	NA	CASTPTNQPQHF	TGTGCCAGCACCCCCACTAATCAGCCCCAGCATTTT
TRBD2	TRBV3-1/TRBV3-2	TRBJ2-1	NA	CASSRPSGGAYNEQFF	TGTGCCAGCAGCCGTCCCAGCGGGGGGGCCTACAATGAGCAGTTCTTC
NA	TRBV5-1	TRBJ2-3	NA	CASRTKGGPVATDTQYF	TGCGCCAGCAGAACGAAGGGGGGGCCAGTTGCCACAGATACGCAGTATTTT
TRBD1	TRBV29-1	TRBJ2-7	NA	CSVDGQGGSYEQYF	TGCAGCGTGGACGGACAGGGGGGCTCCTACGAGCAGTACTTC
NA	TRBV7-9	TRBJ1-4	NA	CASSLAGQNEKLFF	TGTGCCAGCAGCTTAGCTGGGCAGAATGAAAAACTGTTTTTT
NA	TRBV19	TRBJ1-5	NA	CASSSPPGLSNQPQHF	TGTGCCAGTAGTTCGCCACCGGGTCTGAGCAATCAGCCCCAGCATTTT
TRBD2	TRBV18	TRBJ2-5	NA	CASSPIAGGSQETQYF	TGTGCCAGCTCGCCTATAGCGGGAGGTTCACAAGAGACCCAGTACTTC
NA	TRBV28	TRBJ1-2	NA	CASSFGQGSYGYTF	TGTGCCAGCAGTTTCGGGCAGGGGAGCTATGGCTACACCTTC
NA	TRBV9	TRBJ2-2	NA	CASSVGQGKAGELFF	TGTGCCAGCAGCGTAGGGCAGGGGAAGGCCGGGGAGCTGTTTTTT
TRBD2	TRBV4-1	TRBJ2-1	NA	CASSRLGTSGRITYNEQFF	TGCGCCAGCAGCCGCCTCGGGACTAGCGGGAGAATCACCTACAATGAGCAGTTCTTC
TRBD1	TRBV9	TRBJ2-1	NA	CASSERQGAPGEQFF	TGTGCCAGCAGCGAAAGACAGGGGGCGCCCGGTGAGCAGTTCTTC
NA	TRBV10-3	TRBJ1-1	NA	CAISDQVNTEAFF	TGTGCCATCAGTGACCAGGTGAACACTGAAGCTTTCTTT
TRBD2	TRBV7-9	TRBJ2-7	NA	CASSLAKGLAGEAAYEQYF	TGTGCCAGCAGCTTAGCGAAGGGACTAGCGGGAGAAGCCGCCTACGAGCAGTACTTC
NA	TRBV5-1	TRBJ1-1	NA	CASSLDSRVEAFF	TGCGCCAGCAGCTTGGACAGTCGAGTTGAAGCTTTCTTT
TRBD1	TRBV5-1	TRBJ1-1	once	CASRSSRTGAYQNTEAFF	TGCGCCAGCAGGTCTTCTAGGACAGGCGCCTATCAGAACACTGAAGCTTTCTTT
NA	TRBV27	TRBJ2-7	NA	CASSPQDSSYEQYF	TGTGCCAGCAGTCCACAGGACAGCTCCTACGAGCAGTACTTC
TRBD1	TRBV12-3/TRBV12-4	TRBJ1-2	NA	CASSPGQGIGYTF	TGTGCCAGCAGTCCGGGACAGGGGATTGGCTACACCTTC
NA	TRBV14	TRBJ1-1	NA	CASSLGQLNTEAFF	TGTGCCAGCAGCCTAGGACAGTTGAACACTGAAGCTTTCTTT
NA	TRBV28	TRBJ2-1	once	CASRLLPYNEQFF	TGTGCCAGCAGACTCCTCCCCTACAATGAGCAGTTCTTC
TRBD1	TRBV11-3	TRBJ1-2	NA	CASSLGTGLNYGYTF	TGTGCCAGCAGCTTAGGGACAGGGCTTAACTATGGCTACACCTTC
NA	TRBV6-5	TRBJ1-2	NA	CASSSGRDYNYGYTF	TGTGCCAGCAGTTCCGGGAGAGATTATAACTATGGCTACACCTTC
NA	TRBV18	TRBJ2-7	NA	CASSSAEHSYEQYF	TGTGCCAGCTCAAGCGCGGAACACTCCTACGAGCAGTACTTC
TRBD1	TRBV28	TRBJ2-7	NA	CASTLDRGVTYEQYF	TGTGCCAGCACGCTTGACAGGGGAGTAACTTACGAGCAGTACTTC
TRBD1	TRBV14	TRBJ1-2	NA	CASSSFGTDLYGYTF	TGTGCCAGCAGCTCTTTTGGGACAGATCTCTATGGCTACACCTTC
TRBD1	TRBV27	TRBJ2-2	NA	CASSSRTGGTGELFF	TGTGCCAGCAGTTCCCGGACAGGGGGTACCGGGGAGCTGTTTTTT
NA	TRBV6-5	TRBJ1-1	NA	CASSQFTRGSAFF	TGTGCCAGCAGCCAATTCACCAGGGGTTCGGCTTTCTTT
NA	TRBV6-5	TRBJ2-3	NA	CASSYISSTDTQYF	TGTGCCAGCAGTTACATTTCTAGCACAGATACGCAGTATTTT
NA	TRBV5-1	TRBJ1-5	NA	CASSLSTGSNQPQHF	TGCGCCAGCAGCTTATCAACAGGGTCCAATCAGCCCCAGCATTTT
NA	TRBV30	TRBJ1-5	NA	CACSLGPLNQPQHF	TGTGCCTGCTCCTTGGGCCCCCTCAATCAGCCCCAGCATTTT
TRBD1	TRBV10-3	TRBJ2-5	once	CAISETIRGRETQYF	TGTGCCATCAGTGAAACAATCAGGGGGCGGGAGACCCAGTACTTC
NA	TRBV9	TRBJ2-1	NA	CASSVGESEQFF	TGTGCCAGCAGCGTAGGGGAGAGTGAGCAGTTCTTC
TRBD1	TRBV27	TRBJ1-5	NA	CASSLSRQGPNQPQHF	TGTGCCAGCAGTTTATCCAGACAGGGGCCCAATCAGCCCCAGCATTTT
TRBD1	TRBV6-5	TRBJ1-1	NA	CASSLDRVRTEAFF	TGTGCCAGCAGTTTGGACAGGGTTAGGACTGAAGCTTTCTTT
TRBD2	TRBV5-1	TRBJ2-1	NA	CASSLELAGGEQFF	TGCGCCAGCAGCTTAGAACTAGCGGGAGGCGAGCAGTTCTTC
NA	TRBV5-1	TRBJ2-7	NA	CASSLGTMSSYEQYF	TGCGCCAGCAGCTTGGGGACAATGAGCTCCTACGAGCAGTACTTC
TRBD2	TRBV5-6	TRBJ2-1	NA	CASSLGLAGVEQFF	TGTGCCAGCAGCTTGGGACTAGCGGGAGTTGAGCAGTTCTTC
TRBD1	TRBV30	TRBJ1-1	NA	CAWSEGQGRRAFF	TGTGCCTGGAGTGAGGGACAGGGGAGGCGAGCTTTCTTT
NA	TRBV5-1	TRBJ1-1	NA	CASNEVGNTEAFF	TGCGCCAGCAACGAGGTGGGGAACACTGAAGCTTTCTTT
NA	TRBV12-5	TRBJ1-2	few	CASGPWGGAGGYTF	TGTGCTAGTGGCCCCTGGGGGGGGGCTGGGGGCTACACCTTC
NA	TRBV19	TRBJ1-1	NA	CASSILKGRDTEAFF	TGTGCCAGTAGTATTCTGAAAGGCAGGGACACTGAAGCTTTCTTT
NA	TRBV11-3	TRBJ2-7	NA	CASSSAGDSYEQYF	TGTGCCAGCAGCTCAGCAGGGGACTCCTACGAGCAGTACTTC
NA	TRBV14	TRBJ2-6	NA	CASSQFPDLGARGANVLTF	TGTGCCAGCAGCCAATTCCCAGATTTAGGGGCGCGGGGGGCCAACGTCCTGACTTTC
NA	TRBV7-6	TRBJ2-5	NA	CASSLVDLKETQYF	TGTGCCAGCAGCTTAGTGGACTTGAAAGAGACCCAGTACTTC
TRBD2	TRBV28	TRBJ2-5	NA	CASSQGLVETQYF	TGTGCCAGCAGTCAGGGACTAGTGGAGACCCAGTACTTC
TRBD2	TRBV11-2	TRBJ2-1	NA	CASSLYLAGFSYNEQFF	TGTGCCAGCAGCCTATATCTAGCGGGATTCTCCTACAATGAGCAGTTCTTC
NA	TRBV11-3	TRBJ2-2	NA	CASSSRVVSGELFF	TGTGCCAGCAGCTCAAGAGTCGTCTCCGGGGAGCTGTTTTTT
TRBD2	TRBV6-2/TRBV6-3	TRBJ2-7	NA	CASSYSLAGMTYEQYF	TGTGCCAGCAGTTACTCACTAGCGGGTATGACCTACGAGCAGTACTTC
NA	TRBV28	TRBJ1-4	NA	CASSFVVAATNEKLFF	TGTGCCAGCAGTTTCGTGGTGGCGGCAACTAATGAAAAACTGTTTTTT
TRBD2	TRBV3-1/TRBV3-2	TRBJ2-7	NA	CASSPRTSGTYEQYF	TGTGCCAGCAGCCCGAGGACTAGCGGAACCTACGAGCAGTACTTC
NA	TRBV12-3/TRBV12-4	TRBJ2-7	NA	CASSSGLDEQYF	TGTGCCAGCAGTTCGGGACTGGACGAGCAGTACTTC